A single sample gave rise to the 30 T cell receptor beta chains below, sequenced in a study of beta chain features in type 1 diabetes. General study results and limits: Type 1 diabetes patients had moderately but significantly shorter TCRB CDR3s in all four CD4+ subsets.

Their antigen targets remain unknown. The whole isolated RNA underwent reverse transcription, so sequencing captured expressed TCRB transcripts. Only in-frame clones appear in the TCRdb table, and some are missing; sequencing was by immunoSEQ multiplex PCR. Of a few hundred thousand clones listed, about 13% are singletons. Sequencing used naive CD4+ T cells from blood. Source of these receptors: a woman younger than 35 with type 1 diabetes.

This clone was detected a few times. This sequence joins TRBV18 and TRBJ1-1; 8 bases line up with TRBD1. The CDR3 extends over 14 amino acids. CDR1 is KGHSH and CDR2 is LQKENI in the germline V gene. J lost 0 bases, V lost 4 bases, and 1 base had no gene match. In nucleotides, the CDR3 is TGTGCCAGCTCACGGGACAGGATGAACACTGAAGCTTTCTTT. Its protein is CASSRDRMNTEAFF.

Only a few counts were recorded for this clone. The chain couples TRBV13 to TRBJ1-2; TRBD1 is a possible D gene (6 bases). The germline CDR1 and CDR2 sequences are PRHDT and FYEKMQ (reference sequence). V gave up 6 bases and J gave up 8 bases, with 22 bases separating them. The CDR3 has 15 amino acids. The CDR3 nucleotides are TGTGCCAGCAGTCGACCCTTAGACAGGCCCGGGGGCTACACCTTC. It translates to CASSRPLDRPGGYTF.

This chain uses TRBV7-8 with TRBJ2-3, with 15 bases lining up with TRBD2. Germline lookup yields CDR1 SGHVS and CDR2 FQNEAQ. The CDR3 spans 17 residues. With V trimmed by 4 bases and J by 3 bases, 5 bases remained unmatched. The DNA for the CDR3 is TGTGCCAGCAGCTCCGGGACTAGCGGGAGGTTTACAGATACGCAGTATTTT. Protein sequence: CASSSGTSGRFTDTQYF.

This chain joins TRBV13 and TRBJ1-1; 7 nucleotides match TRBD1. Unmatched junction bases numbered 3, after V lost 5 bases and J lost 3 bases. The CDR3 consists of 13 residues. Germline assignment: CDR1 PRHDT and CDR2 FYEKMQ (reference sequence). CDR3 residues: CASSPGQYTEAFF. The CDR3 nucleotides read TGTGCCAGCAGCCCGGGACAGTACACTGAAGCTTTCTTT.

This sequence joins TRBV7-2 and TRBJ1-1; weak D call: TRBD1 (6 bases). Germline CDR1 reads SGHTA; CDR2 reads FQGNSA. Trimming took off 5 bases at V and 1 base at J, with 8 bases between the two ends. The CDR3 totals 13 residues. The CDR3 DNA sequence: TGTGCCAGCAGCGAACAGGGGAACACTGAAGCTTTCTTT. Its translation is CASSEQGNTEAFF.

This clone was observed a few times. V usage is TRBV27 and J usage is TRBJ1-1, with no clear D. Trimming took 10 bases from V and 1 from J, leaving 13 bases between them. Germline V gives CDR1 MNHEY, CDR2 SMNVEV (reference sequence). The CDR3 sequence is 13 residues long. CDR3 nucleotide sequence: TGTGCCACCAAGAAAGCAACGAACACTGAAGCTTTCTTT. As protein: CATKKATNTEAFF.

A few counts support this clone. This sequence joins TRBV7-2 and TRBJ1-5; TRBD1 matches 7 bases. The CDR3 runs to 18 residues. The junction had 15 bases not matched to a gene; V was cut back by 1 base and J by 6 bases. The germline V gene has CDR1 SGHTA and CDR2 FQGNSA. The CDR3 DNA reads as TGTGCCAGCAGCTTAGTGTGGTCGGACAGGACGGTGGGTCAGCCCCAGCATTTT. Translated, it gives CASSLVWSDRTVGQPQHF.

The chain is built from TRBV7-3 and TRBJ2-1; 7 positions agree with TRBD2. This CDR3 spans 15 amino acids. Germline trimming cut 1 base from V and 5 bases from J; bases unmatched to any gene: 5. Looked up from germline, CDR1 is SGHTA and CDR2 is FQGTGA. CDR3 region: CASSLRGLGDNEQFF. CDR3 DNA sequence: TGTGCCAGCAGCTTAAGAGGACTAGGTGACAATGAGCAGTTCTTC.

The chain couples TRBV5-1 to TRBJ2-5, with a possible D match to TRBD1 (5 bases). Germline CDR1 and CDR2: SGHRS and YFSETQ. V was shortened by 7 bases and J by 5 bases, with 18 bases between the two germline ends. This CDR3 is 14 amino acids long. DNA of the CDR3: TGCGCCAGCGGACACCGACTTGAGGCGGAGACCCAGTACTTC. Protein sequence: CASGHRLEAETQYF.

A few counts support this clone. The rearrangement joins TRBV11-2 to TRBJ1-2, with a tentative D call TRBD1 (5 bases). This CDR3 is 13 amino acids long. Germline V lookup: CDR1 SGHAT, CDR2 FQNNGV. Trimming removed 4 bases at V and 7 bases at J, with 13 bases between. In DNA, the CDR3 is TGTGCCAGCAGCTCACCAGGGTATGGTGGCTACACCTTC. Translation gives CASSSPGYGGYTF.

The rearrangement uses TRBV9 and TRBJ2-5; D may be TRBD1 (6 bases). Germline CDR1 reads SGDLS; CDR2 reads YYNGEE. V lost 0 bases and J 5 bases, leaving 14 bases between the germline ends. The CDR3 totals 15 residues. The CDR3 region is CASSVEQGPVETQYF. The DNA for the CDR3 is TGTGCCAGCAGCGTAGAGCAGGGGCCTGTGGAGACCCAGTACTTC.

In this sample, this clone turned up a few times. The chain has TRBV29-1 and TRBJ1-1, with 9 nucleotides matching TRBD1. The germline gives CDR1 SQVTM, CDR2 ANQGSEA. This CDR3 is 14 amino acids long. V lost 6 bases and J lost 2; bases outside the gene matches: 7. The CDR3 loop reads CSVRGGQGNTEAFF. CDR3 coding DNA: TGCAGCGTCAGAGGGGGACAGGGAAACACTGAAGCTTTCTTT.

There are a few counts of this clone. The J gene is TRBJ2-5, the V gene TRBV11-2; D perhaps matches TRBD1 (5 bases). The germline CDR1 and CDR2 sequences are SGHAT and FQNNGV. The CDR3 has 15 residues. V lost 2 bases to trimming and J lost 5 bases, with 15 bases between them. The CDR3: CASSLSQGSRETQYF. CDR3 DNA sequence: TGTGCCAGCAGCTTATCTCAGGGTTCGCGGGAGACCCAGTACTTC.

There are a few counts of this clone. The J gene is TRBJ2-1, the V gene TRBV10-3; unclear D gene. With 0 bases removed from V and 2 bases from J, the gap between germline ends came to 14 bases. CDR1 is ENHRY and CDR2 is SYGVKD in the germline V gene. CDR3 size: 17 residues. The CDR3 loop reads CAISESTPDPPYNEQFF. CDR3 in DNA: TGTGCCATCAGTGAGTCGACTCCCGACCCTCCCTACAATGAGCAGTTCTTC.

This clone has more than one count but fewer than ten. The chain combines TRBV9 with TRBJ2-7; a possible D gene is TRBD2 (6 bases). V lost 3 bases and J lost 3, with 13 bases in between. The germline V gene has CDR1 SGDLS and CDR2 YYNGEE. The CDR3 spans 14 residues. The DNA for the CDR3 is TGTGCCAGCAGCGCCCGGGACTCCATCTACGAGCAGTACTTC. Encoded protein: CASSARDSIYEQYF.

This clone was detected a few times. The J gene is TRBJ2-1, the V gene TRBV9, with 8 positions matching TRBD2. This CDR3 is 16 amino acids long. Germline V lookup: CDR1 SGDLS, CDR2 YYNGEE. V was clipped by 0 bases and J by 6 bases; unmatched bases: 8. In nucleotides, the CDR3 is TGTGCCAGCAGCGTAGCTGTAAGGCGGGGGGTCAATGAGCAGTTCTTC. Its translation is CASSVAVRRGVNEQFF.

This clone was found a few times. The genes are TRBV14 and TRBJ2-6; unclear D gene. V was trimmed by 4 bases and J by 0 bases, leaving 4 bases between them. The CDR3 contains 14 residues. In germline, CDR1 is SGHDN, CDR2 FVKESK. The CDR3: CASSPLSGANVLTF. The CDR3 nucleotides are TGTGCCAGCAGCCCTCTCTCTGGGGCCAACGTCCTGACTTTC.

This rearrangement joins TRBV28 to TRBJ2-3, with D tentatively TRBD2 (6 bases). Germline-derived CDR1 and CDR2 are MDHEN and SYDVKM. V was shortened by 3 bases and J by 1 base, with 14 bases between the two germline ends. This CDR3 is built from 16 residues. Written as DNA, the CDR3 is TGTGCCAGCAGTTTGCCCCGAGGAGGGCGCACAGATACGCAGTATTTT. As protein: CASSLPRGGRTDTQYF.

This clone has only a few counts. The rearrangement uses TRBV2 and TRBJ2-5; 7 bases line up with TRBD2. Per germline, CDR1 SNHLY and CDR2 FYNNEI. The CDR3 consists of 13 residues. The V segment lost 9 bases and the J segment 4 bases; nucleotides outside the gene matches: 8. The CDR3 is CARKRGVRETQYF. The CDR3 DNA is TGTGCCAGAAAACGGGGGGTAAGAGAGACCCAGTACTTC.

This clone was counted a few times. This chain joins TRBV30 and TRBJ2-7; TRBD1 matches 9 bases. Germline values: CDR1 GTSNPN, CDR2 SVGIG (reference sequence). This CDR3 is built from 14 residues. The ends lost 5 bases at V and 0 bases at J; junction bases unmatched: 5. Written as DNA, the CDR3 is TGTGCCTGGGGACAGGGGCCTCTCTCCTACGAGCAGTACTTC. Translation: CAWGQGPLSYEQYF.

The chain employs TRBV18 and TRBJ1-1, with D unclear. Trimming removed 1 base at V and 6 bases at J, with 12 bases between. The CDR3 totals 14 residues. Germline CDR1 KGHSH, CDR2 LQKENI. The CDR3, as DNA: TGTGCCAGCTCACCACGGGAGGCAAAGGCTGAAGCTTTCTTT. Translation: CASSPREAKAEAFF.

This clone was detected a few times. The CDR3, as DNA: TGTGCCAGCGGAAAAACAGGGTACCAAGAGACCCAGTACTTC. Protein: CASGKTGYQETQYF. The V gene is TRBV9, the J gene TRBJ2-5; TRBD1 might be the D (6 bases). This CDR3 has 14 amino acids. Trimming shortened V by 7 bases and J by 0 bases, and 13 bases separated the two germline ends. Germline V lookup: CDR1 SGDLS, CDR2 YYNGEE. Full variable domain (outside the CDR3, taken from reference TRBV9 and TRBJ2-5): DSGVTQTPKHLITATGQRVTLRCSPRSGDLSVYWYQQSLDQGLQFLIQYYNGEERAKGNILERFSAQQFPDLHSELNLSSLELGDSALYFCASGKTGYQETQYFGPGTRLLVL.

The rearrangement links TRBV5-4 to TRBJ2-3; tentatively, D is TRBD2 (6 bases). This CDR3 contains 16 residues. Trimming removed 1 base at V and 0 bases at J, with 12 bases between. Germline CDR1 and CDR2: SGHNT and YYREEE (reference sequence). The CDR3 sequence: CASSLTGRPSTDTQYF. The CDR3, as DNA: TGTGCCAGCAGCTTGACCGGGAGACCTAGCACAGATACGCAGTATTTT. Full variable domain (missing parts from reference TRBV5-4 and TRBJ2-3): ETGVTQSPTHLIKTRGQQVTLRCSSQSGHNTVSWYQQALGQGPQFIFQYYREEENGRGNFPPRFSGLQFPNYSSELNVNALELDDSALYLCASSLTGRPSTDTQYFGPGTRLTVL.

This clone was seen a handful of times. The gene calls are TRBV4-1 and TRBJ2-5; no definite D call. The germline V gene has CDR1 MGHRA and CDR2 YSYEKL. CDR3 size: 13 residues. V lost 4 bases to trimming and J lost 5 bases, with 11 bases between them. CDR3 sequence: CASSLVESETQYF. The CDR3 region has the DNA TGCGCCAGCAGCCTAGTGGAGTCCGAGACCCAGTACTTC.

This clone was observed a few times. The chain links TRBV19 to TRBJ2-2, with 11 bases lining up with TRBD2. V trimming: 1 base; J trimming: 5 bases; junction bases outside the gene matches: 3. This CDR3 has 16 residues. Germline CDR1 LNHDA, CDR2 SQIVND (reference sequence). CDR3 region: CASSIGLAGRTGELFF. In DNA form, the CDR3 reads TGTGCCAGTAGTATAGGACTAGCGGGAAGGACCGGGGAGCTGTTTTTT.

The sample holds a few counts of this clone. The V and J genes are TRBV5-1 and TRBJ2-1; 7 bases are shared with TRBD1. The CDR3 runs 14 residues. After removal of 4 bases from V and 8 bases from J, the junction contained 9 bases not matched to a gene. Germline CDR1 and CDR2: SGHRS and YFSETQ. The CDR3 region has the DNA TGCGCCAGCAGCCCGGACACCCAGGGGGATGAGCAGTTCTTC. This encodes CASSPDTQGDEQFF.

There are a few counts of this clone. The chain is built from TRBV30 and TRBJ2-7, with 10 bases fitting TRBD1. The CDR3 totals 13 residues. Germline trimming cut 5 bases from V and 7 bases from J; bases unmatched to any gene: 8. Germline assignment: CDR1 GTSNPN and CDR2 SVGIG (reference sequence). The DNA for the CDR3 is TGTGCCTGGGCCTCCGGGACAGGGGTAGAGCAGTACGTC. It yields the protein CAWASGTGVEQYV.

This clone was picked up a small number of times. V and J are TRBV5-4 and TRBJ2-1; D perhaps matches TRBD2 (7 bases). Germline values: CDR1 SGHNT, CDR2 YYREEE (reference sequence). This CDR3 is 18 amino acids long. V shed 0 bases and J shed 4 bases, with 20 bases lying between them. The CDR3 DNA follows: TGTGCCAGCAGCTTGGCTCGGGGGGCGGGGGCCGTTTACAATGAGCAGTTCTTC. Amino acid sequence: CASSLARGAGAVYNEQFF. Full variable domain (outside the CDR3, taken from reference TRBV5-4 and TRBJ2-1): ETGVTQSPTHLIKTRGQQVTLRCSSQSGHNTVSWYQQALGQGPQFIFQYYREEENGRGNFPPRFSGLQFPNYSSELNVNALELDDSALYLCASSLARGAGAVYNEQFFGPGTRLTVL.

This clone came up a few times. This chain connects TRBV5-4 to TRBJ2-4, with 7 bases aligning to TRBD2. The CDR3 runs to 14 residues. V gave up 0 bases and J gave up 8 bases; unmatched junction bases: 5. CDR1 is SGHNT, CDR2 YYREEE, per germline (reference sequence). The CDR3 protein is CASSLGGGTDIQYF. CDR3 DNA sequence: TGTGCCAGCAGCTTGGGGGGGGGAACAGACATTCAGTACTTC.

The chain links TRBV28 to TRBJ2-7; D not certain. The CDR3 runs 12 residues. Germline V gene sequence: CDR1 MDHEN, CDR2 SYDVKM. V was cut by 3 bases and J by 6 bases, with 9 bases left in between. CDR3 sequence (DNA): TGTGCCAGCAGTTTGGCGCTAGGCGAGCAGTACTTC. Translating gives CASSLALGEQYF.